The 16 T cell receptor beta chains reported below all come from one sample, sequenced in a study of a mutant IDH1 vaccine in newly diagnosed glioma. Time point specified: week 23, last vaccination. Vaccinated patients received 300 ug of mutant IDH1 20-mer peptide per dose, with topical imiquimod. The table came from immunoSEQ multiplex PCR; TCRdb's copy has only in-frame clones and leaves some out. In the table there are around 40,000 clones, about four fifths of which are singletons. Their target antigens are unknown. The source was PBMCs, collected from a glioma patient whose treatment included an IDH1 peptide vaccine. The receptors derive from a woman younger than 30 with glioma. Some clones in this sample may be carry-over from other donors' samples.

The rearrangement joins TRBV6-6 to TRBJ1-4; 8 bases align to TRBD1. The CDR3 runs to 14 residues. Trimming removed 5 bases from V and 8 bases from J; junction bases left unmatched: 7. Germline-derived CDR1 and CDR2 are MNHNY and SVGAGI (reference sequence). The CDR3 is CASSPGQGEEKLFF. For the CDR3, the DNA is TGTGCCAGCAGTCCCGGACAGGGTGAGGAAAAACTGTTTTTT.

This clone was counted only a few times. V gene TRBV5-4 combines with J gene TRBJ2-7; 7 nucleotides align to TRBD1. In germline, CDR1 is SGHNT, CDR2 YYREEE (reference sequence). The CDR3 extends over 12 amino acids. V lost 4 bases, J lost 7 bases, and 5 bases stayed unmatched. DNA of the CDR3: TGTGCCAGCAGCCCGACAGGGATAGAGCAGTACTTC. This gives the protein CASSPTGIEQYF.

The CDR3 loop reads CASSARPYEQYF. The CDR3 DNA is TGTGCCAGCAGCGCTAGGCCCTACGAGCAGTACTTC. The chain couples TRBV27 to TRBJ2-7; unclear D gene. The CDR3 runs 12 residues. Per germline, CDR1 MNHEY and CDR2 SMNVEV (reference sequence). Trimming removed 6 bases at V and 2 bases at J, with 8 bases between.

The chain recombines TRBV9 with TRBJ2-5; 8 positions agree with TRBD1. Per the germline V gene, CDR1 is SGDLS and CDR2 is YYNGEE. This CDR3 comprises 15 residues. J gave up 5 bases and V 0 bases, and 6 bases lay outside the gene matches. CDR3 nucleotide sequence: TGTGCCAGCAGCGTAGCGGACAGGGCCGGGGAGACCCAGTACTTC. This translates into CASSVADRAGETQYF. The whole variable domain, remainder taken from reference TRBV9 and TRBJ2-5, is DSGVTQTPKHLITATGQRVTLRCSPRSGDLSVYWYQQSLDQGLQFLIQYYNGEERAKGNILERFSAQQFPDLHSELNLSSLELGDSALYFCASSVADRAGETQYFGPGTRLLVL.

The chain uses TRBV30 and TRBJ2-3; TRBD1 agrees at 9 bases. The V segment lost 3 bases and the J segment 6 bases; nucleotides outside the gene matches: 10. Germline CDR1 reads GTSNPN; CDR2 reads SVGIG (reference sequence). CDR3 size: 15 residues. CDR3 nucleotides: TGTGCCTGGAGAGCCGACAGGGGGTTGGAGGATACGCAGTATTTT. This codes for CAWRADRGLEDTQYF.

The CDR3 DNA reads as TGTGCCATCAGTGAGTCGTTCGGGATAGGGAACTATGGCTACACCTTC. It is translated as CAISESFGIGNYGYTF. V gene TRBV10-3 combines with J gene TRBJ1-2; D gene unclear. The CDR3 extends over 16 amino acids. V was shortened by 0 bases and J by 2 bases, with 13 bases between the two germline ends. Germline V CDR1 and CDR2: ENHRY, SYGVKD.

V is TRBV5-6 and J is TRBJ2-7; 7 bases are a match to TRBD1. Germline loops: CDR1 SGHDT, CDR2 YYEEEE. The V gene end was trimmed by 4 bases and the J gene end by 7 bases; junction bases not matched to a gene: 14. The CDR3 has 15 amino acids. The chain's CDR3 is CASSGRGRGMKEQYF. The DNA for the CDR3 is TGTGCCAGCAGCGGTCGGGGCAGGGGGATGAAGGAGCAGTACTTC.

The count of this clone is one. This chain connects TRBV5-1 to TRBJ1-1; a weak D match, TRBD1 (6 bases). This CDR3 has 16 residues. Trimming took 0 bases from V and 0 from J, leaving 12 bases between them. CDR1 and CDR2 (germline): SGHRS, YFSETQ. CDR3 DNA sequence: TGCGCCAGCAGCTTGGGGCAGGGGAGAATGAACACTGAAGCTTTCTTT. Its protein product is CASSLGQGRMNTEAFF.

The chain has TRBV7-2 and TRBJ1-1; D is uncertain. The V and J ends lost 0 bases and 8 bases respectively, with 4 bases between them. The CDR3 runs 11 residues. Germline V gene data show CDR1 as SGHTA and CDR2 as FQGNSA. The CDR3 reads CASSLALEAFF. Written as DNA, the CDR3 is TGTGCCAGCAGCTTAGCCCTCGAAGCTTTCTTT.

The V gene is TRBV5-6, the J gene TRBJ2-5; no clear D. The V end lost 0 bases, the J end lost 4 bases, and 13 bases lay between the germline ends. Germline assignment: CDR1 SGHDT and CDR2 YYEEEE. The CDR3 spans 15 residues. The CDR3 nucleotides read TGTGCCAGCAGCTTGGATGGCATCTTAGGAGAGACCCAGTACTTC. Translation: CASSLDGILGETQYF. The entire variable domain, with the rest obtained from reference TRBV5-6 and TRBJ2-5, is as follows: DAGVTQSPTHLIKTRGQQVTLRCSPKSGHDTVSWYQQALGQGPQFIFQYYEEEERQRGNFPDRFSGHQFPNYSSELNVNALLLGDSALYLCASSLDGILGETQYFGPGTRLLVL.

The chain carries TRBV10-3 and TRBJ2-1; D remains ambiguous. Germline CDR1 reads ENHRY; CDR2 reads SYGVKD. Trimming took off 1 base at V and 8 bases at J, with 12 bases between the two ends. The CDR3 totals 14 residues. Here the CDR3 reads CAISEFDSADEQFF. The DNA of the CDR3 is TGTGCCATCAGTGAGTTCGACTCCGCCGATGAGCAGTTCTTC.

CDR3 in DNA: TGTGCCTGGAGTGTATACAGCTCCTACGAGCAGTACTTC. Translation gives CAWSVYSSYEQYF. V usage is TRBV30 and J usage is TRBJ2-7; D remains unclear. This CDR3 spans 13 amino acids. In germline, CDR1 is GTSNPN, CDR2 SVGIG (reference sequence). V was clipped by 0 bases and J by 0 bases, with 6 bases between them.

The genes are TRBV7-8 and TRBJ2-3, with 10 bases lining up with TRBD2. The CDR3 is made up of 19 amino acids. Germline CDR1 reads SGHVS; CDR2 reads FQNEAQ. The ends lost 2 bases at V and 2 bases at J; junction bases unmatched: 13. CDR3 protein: CASSLRPPPSGGLTDTQYF. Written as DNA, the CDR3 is TGTGCCAGCAGCTTAAGGCCCCCTCCTAGCGGGGGACTCACAGATACGCAGTATTTT.

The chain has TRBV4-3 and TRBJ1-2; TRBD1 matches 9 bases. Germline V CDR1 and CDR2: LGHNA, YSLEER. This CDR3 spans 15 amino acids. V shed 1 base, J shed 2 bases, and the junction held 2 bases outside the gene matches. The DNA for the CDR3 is TGCGCCAGCAGCCAAGGGACAGGGGTAAACTATGGCTACACCTTC. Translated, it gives CASSQGTGVNYGYTF.

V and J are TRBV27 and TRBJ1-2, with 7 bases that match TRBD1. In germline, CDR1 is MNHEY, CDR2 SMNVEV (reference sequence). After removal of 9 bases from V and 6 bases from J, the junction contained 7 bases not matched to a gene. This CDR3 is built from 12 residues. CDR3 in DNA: TGTGCCAGTGCCAGGGGGGCGGATGGCTACACCTTC. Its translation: CASARGADGYTF.

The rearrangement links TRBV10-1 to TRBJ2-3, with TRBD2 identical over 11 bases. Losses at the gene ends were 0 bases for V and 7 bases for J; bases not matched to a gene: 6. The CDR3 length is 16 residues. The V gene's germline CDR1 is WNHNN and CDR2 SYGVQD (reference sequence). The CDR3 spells CASSESTSGVRNTQYF. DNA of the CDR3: TGCGCCAGCAGTGAGTCGACTAGCGGGGTGAGGAATACGCAGTATTTT.